One sample yielded the 20 T cell receptor beta chains listed below, sequenced in a study of blood T cell repertoires in COVID-19 (dated by TCRdb to the early 2020s). The method was the immunoSEQ multiplex PCR assay. TCRdb took over this immuneACCESS table, retaining in-frame rearrangements with V and J assigned. Such tables are incomplete; in checked studies, under half of the missing clones stem from an unresolved V gene, and the remainder is unexplained. Recorded for this sample are tens of thousands of clones; over 75% of them occurred a single time. Less than 4.5% of the sample lies in the top ten. The sample comprised peripheral blood. These receptors originate from a man aged 50 to 59 with active COVID-19.

This clone turned up a few times. J is TRBJ2-4 and V is TRBV27, with D perhaps matching TRBD1 (6 bases). This CDR3 spans 13 amino acids. V was pared by 5 bases and J by 4 bases, with 9 bases between. The germline gives CDR1 MNHEY, CDR2 SMNVEV (reference sequence). DNA of the CDR3: TGTGCCAGCAGTGGGGGCGCGAAAAACATTCAGTACTTC. Translation gives CASSGGAKNIQYF.

The rearrangement joins TRBV9 to TRBJ2-6; TRBD1 might be the D (6 bases). The length of the CDR3 is 15 residues. Germline V gene sequence: CDR1 SGDLS, CDR2 YYNGEE. V lost 0 bases, J lost 2 bases, and 6 bases lay in between. This CDR3 reads CASSVDRAGANVLTF. The CDR3 DNA is TGTGCCAGCAGCGTAGACAGGGCTGGGGCCAACGTCCTGACTTTC.

The table lists this clone with a few counts. The chain recombines TRBV9 with TRBJ2-3; TRBD2 aligns across 9 bases. Germline CDR1 SGDLS, CDR2 YYNGEE. The CDR3 consists of 15 residues. V gave up 4 bases and J gave up 2 bases; unmatched junction bases: 5. The CDR3 region has the DNA TGTGCCAGCAGCCACAGCGGGGGGTCCACAGATACGCAGTATTTT. Residues: CASSHSGGSTDTQYF. The full variable domain, with the rest looked up from reference TRBV9 and TRBJ2-3, is DSGVTQTPKHLITATGQRVTLRCSPRSGDLSVYWYQQSLDQGLQFLIQYYNGEERAKGNILERFSAQQFPDLHSELNLSSLELGDSALYFCASSHSGGSTDTQYFGPGTRLTVL.

The chain carries TRBV9 and TRBJ2-7; TRBD2 matches 10 bases. Trimming cost V 7 bases and J 2 bases; bases outside gene matches: 3. The CDR3 is 13 amino acids. Looked up from germline, CDR1 is SGDLS and CDR2 is YYNGEE. The CDR3 loop reads CASLAGVTYEQYF. Here the CDR3 DNA reads TGTGCCAGCCTAGCGGGGGTTACCTACGAGCAGTACTTC.

The chain carries TRBV4-1 and TRBJ2-5; 8 bases fit TRBD1. V was pared by 3 bases and J by 0 bases, with 6 bases of the junction left unmatched. This CDR3 is built from 16 residues. CDR1 MGHRA and CDR2 YSYEKL come from the germline V gene. CDR3 coding DNA: TGCGCCAGCAGCCATGCCGGGACAGGTGACCAAGAGACCCAGTACTTC. This encodes CASSHAGTGDQETQYF.

The gene calls are TRBV7-6 and TRBJ2-7; D is ambiguous. V was cut by 3 bases and J by 4 bases, with 7 bases left in between. CDR3 length equals 12 residues. The germline V gene has CDR1 SGHVS and CDR2 FNYEAQ. The CDR3 protein is CASSLAPYEQYF. Here the CDR3 DNA reads TGTGCCAGCAGCTTGGCACCATACGAGCAGTACTTC.

The V gene is TRBV7-2, the J gene TRBJ2-7; D may be TRBD1 (5 bases). The V end was cut by 2 bases, the J end by 4 bases, with 21 bases between. Germline CDR1 reads SGHTA; CDR2 reads FQGNSA. The CDR3 runs 17 residues. The CDR3 coding sequence is TGTGCCAGCAGCTTAATCTCCGGACAAACAACCACGTACGAGCAGTACTTC. This codes for CASSLISGQTTTYEQYF.

V gene TRBV7-9 combines with J gene TRBJ2-7, with TRBD2 identical over 10 bases. Germline V gives CDR1 SEHNR, CDR2 FQNEAQ (reference sequence). Unmatched junction bases numbered 8, after V lost 0 bases and J lost 0 bases. The CDR3 totals 18 residues. The CDR3 here is CASSLAASGGHSSYEQYF. CDR3 DNA sequence: TGTGCCAGCAGCTTAGCGGCTAGCGGGGGCCACAGCTCCTACGAGCAGTACTTC. The variable domain in full, completed from reference TRBV7-9 and TRBJ2-7, reads DTGVSQNPRHKITKRGQNVTFRCDPISEHNRLYWYRQTLGQGPEFLTYFQNEAQLEKSRLLSDRFSAERPKGSFSTLEIQRTEQGDSAMYLCASSLAASGGHSSYEQYFGPGTRLTVT.

The V call is TRBV3-1 (or the pseudogene TRBV3-2), the J call TRBJ1-1, with a weak D call TRBD1 (6 bases). CDR1 LGHDT and CDR2 YNNKEL come from the germline V gene (reference sequence). This CDR3 contains 13 residues. V gave up 5 bases and J gave up 2 bases, with 9 bases separating them. The DNA of the CDR3 is TGTGCCAGCAGCGGGGGGGCCAACACTGAAGCTTTCTTT. Encoded protein: CASSGGANTEAFF.

J is TRBJ2-7 and V is TRBV11-2; the match to TRBD2 covers 8 bases. V shed 5 bases, J shed 5 bases, and the junction held 8 bases outside the gene matches. The germline V gene has CDR1 SGHAT and CDR2 FQNNGV. This CDR3 contains 14 residues. CDR3 DNA: TGTGCCAGCAGCCCCGCCTCGGGAGGGAACGAGCAGTACTTC. It is translated as CASSPASGGNEQYF. The full variable domain, completed using reference TRBV11-2 and TRBJ2-7, is EAGVAQSPRYKIIEKRQSVAFWCNPISGHATLYWYQQILGQGPKLLIQFQNNGVVDDSQLPKDRFSAERLKGVDSTLKIQPAKLEDSAVYLCASSPASGGNEQYFGPGTRLTVT.

The chain has TRBV6-4 and TRBJ2-5, with 11 bases matching TRBD2. Looked up from germline, CDR1 is MRHNA and CDR2 is SNTAGT. Trimming cost V 10 bases and J 2 bases; bases outside gene matches: 12. This CDR3 comprises 16 residues. This chain's CDR3 is CATPAIAGGLQETQYF. CDR3 sequence (DNA): TGTGCCACGCCGGCGATAGCGGGGGGGTTACAAGAGACCCAGTACTTC.

The chain couples TRBV20-1 to TRBJ1-5; a weak D match, TRBD1 (6 bases). Trimming left V 3 bases short and J 3 bases short, with 9 bases between. CDR3 length equals 13 residues. Germline V CDR1 and CDR2: DFQATT, SNEGSKA (reference sequence). The CDR3 region is CSASSGVNQPQHF. The CDR3 DNA sequence: TGCAGTGCTAGTTCAGGGGTCAATCAGCCCCAGCATTTT.

This clone was seen a single time. The rearrangement uses TRBV5-1 and TRBJ2-5, with 9 bases that match TRBD1. The CDR3 extends over 16 amino acids. After removal of 5 bases from V and 4 bases from J, the junction contained 12 bases not matched to a gene. Per germline, CDR1 SGHRS and CDR2 YFSETQ. This CDR3 reads CASRTTGQGGGETQYF. The CDR3 nucleotides are TGCGCCAGCAGGACTACGGGACAGGGAGGGGGAGAGACCCAGTACTTC.

The V call is TRBV30, the J call TRBJ2-2; D is ambiguous. V lost 2 bases to trimming and J lost 7 bases, with 11 bases between them. The germline gives CDR1 GTSNPN, CDR2 SVGIG (reference sequence). The CDR3 spans 13 residues. The CDR3 spells CAWSSGLRGELFF. The CDR3 bases are TGTGCCTGGAGTTCCGGTTTGCGCGGGGAGCTGTTTTTT.

The gene calls are TRBV20-1 and TRBJ1-4; 8 nucleotides agree with TRBD1. CDR1 and CDR2 from the germline V gene are DFQATT and SNEGSKA (reference sequence). The length of the CDR3 is 11 residues. Trimming at V came to 5 bases and at J to 8 bases, leaving 1 base not matched to a gene. The CDR3 spells CSAGDREKLFF. DNA for the CDR3: TGCAGTGCTGGGGACAGGGAAAAACTGTTTTTT.

This chain connects TRBV10-3 to TRBJ1-4, with D unclear. The CDR3 extends over 14 amino acids. The V gene's germline CDR1 is ENHRY and CDR2 SYGVKD. The V end was cut by 6 bases, the J end by 7 bases, with 15 bases between. CDR3 in DNA: TGTGCCATCAGCGGAGGCGCCCCACTTGAAAAACTGTTTTTT. This sequence encodes CAISGGAPLEKLFF.

V gene TRBV27 combines with J gene TRBJ1-4; maybe TRBD1 (6 bases). V lost 4 bases, J lost 8 bases, and 14 bases lay in between. The CDR3 runs 14 residues. Germline-derived CDR1 and CDR2 are MNHEY and SMNVEV (reference sequence). The DNA for the CDR3 is TGTGCCAGCAGTTCCGGGACATGGCTGGAAAAACTGTTTTTT. It translates to CASSSGTWLEKLFF. Variable domain in full (rest from reference TRBV27 and TRBJ1-4): EAQVTQNPRYLITVTGKKLTVTCSQNMNHEYMSWYRQDPGLGLRQIYYSMNVEVTDKGDVPEGYKVSRKEKRNFPLILESPSPNQTSLYFCASSSGTWLEKLFFGSGTQLSVL.

V and J are TRBV5-1 and TRBJ2-2, with D possibly TRBD2 on 7 matching bases. Germline CDR1 reads SGHRS; CDR2 reads YFSETQ. Trimming pared 0 bases from V and 0 bases from J, leaving 15 bases between. The CDR3 spans 18 residues. The DNA for the CDR3 is TGCGCCAGCAGCTTGGGCCGGGGGGCCGAAACGAACACCGGGGAGCTGTTTTTT. Translated, it gives CASSLGRGAETNTGELFF.

The chain is built from TRBV5-5 and TRBJ2-7; 11 bases are a match to TRBD1. The CDR3 has 15 amino acids. Trimming cost V 4 bases and J 3 bases; bases outside gene matches: 6. Germline loops: CDR1 SGHKS, CDR2 YYEKEE (reference sequence). CDR3: CASSEGQGGHYEQYF. DNA for the CDR3: TGTGCCAGCAGCGAGGGACAGGGGGGGCACTACGAGCAGTACTTC.

The genes are TRBV29-1 and TRBJ2-5; TRBD1 might be the D (5 bases). Germline assignment: CDR1 SQVTM and CDR2 ANQGSEA. The CDR3 is 13 amino acids. The V end was cut by 3 bases, the J end by 1 base, with 9 bases between. CDR3 DNA: TGCAGCGTTGATTCAGGGTTCCAAGAGACCCAGTACTTC. This codes for CSVDSGFQETQYF.